This T cell receptor (beta chain) was identified during a study of tumor-infiltrating lymphocytes in primary liver carcinoma (dated by TCRdb to 2017 to 2019). With regard to the full study: The five patients, three men and two women aged 30 to 69 years, had hepatocellular carcinoma (four) or combined HCC and intrahepatic cholangiocarcinoma (one). Tumors of the five patients were stage T1-T3 N0M0 with maximum diameters of roughly 4.2 to 11 cm. Each sample produced roughly 3.5 to 7.5 million productive TCRbeta reads, and read depth showed no significant difference between tissue types. For each liver tumor, the study sampled five regions along with adjacent normal tissue and blood, and applied TCRbeta repertoire sequencing, expression microarrays and whole-exome sequencing. A total of approximately 35 specimens from 5 patients underwent TCRbeta repertoire sequencing, comprising 25 or so tumor regions, 5 adjacent noncancerous liver tissues and 5 peripheral blood samples. The roughly 25 tumor region samples were profiled with Agilent mRNA microarrays so that TCRbeta repertoire diversity could be related to the local molecular phenotype. Reproducibility between technical replicate repertoires was high, with correlation coefficients above 0.98 and mean shared-clone rates around 0.88.

With regard to this clonotype: Its antigen specificity is not known. The conserved phenylalanine or tryptophan is not found at the CDR3 terminus, so this likely reflects a read error.

Total RNA and DNA were co-extracted without cell sorting from 20-30 mg of bulk tissue using the AllPrep DNA/RNA mini kit. Surgical resection was performed in China between 2015 and 2016 on five or six patients with histopathologically diagnosed primary liver carcinoma. At the time of sampling, the patients had chronic HBV infection and had not received any treatment. Five spatially separated regions were sampled from each tumor: the superior, inferior, left-lateral and right-lateral poles, plus the tumor centre. Histology showed that every tumor sample contained more than 80% viable tumor cells. Each fresh piece of tumor and adjacent tissue was cut in two, with one half stored in RNAlater at -80 degrees C and the other half sent for histology. Results the study describes overall, beyond this receptor: Because sequencing covered only the TCR beta chain and unpaired alpha chains were not captured, true repertoire diversity is likely underestimated. Just about 8-25% of top clones turned up in all five regions of a tumor, which suggests spatial heterogeneity among tumor-infiltrating T cells. With just four to six patients in the study, the authors point out that the findings should be validated in a larger study. Bulk unsorted samples precluded comparing CD4+ and CD8+ T cell repertoires. The top 250 clones accounted for a significantly greater share of the repertoire in tumors than in blood (p = 0.039). Pairs of tumor regions showed greater repertoire overlap (mean roughly 35%) than tumor-adjacent pairs (roughly 17%) or tumor-blood pairs (roughly 14%), which is consistent with antigen-driven expansion.

Using a constant-region primer and ProtoScript II reverse transcriptase, TCRbeta-specific cDNA was reverse-transcribed from approximately 500 ng total RNA. Construction of the TCRbeta libraries relied on three nested rounds of multiplex PCR, following a slightly modified ARM-PCR procedure. Sample barcodes and Illumina adapters were attached in a final 25-cycle PCR using Deep VentR polymerase. Before sequencing, amplicons of 200-500 bp were gel-purified using a QIAquick gel extraction kit. TCRbeta amplicons were sequenced on an Illumina HiSeq 2500 with 250-bp paired-end reads. The authors' analysis ran thus. Reads were quality-trimmed with Trimmomatic v0.33, and paired reads were merged with FLASH v1.2.11 to recover full CDR3 sequences. V, D and J germline segments were assigned to the rearranged TCRbeta sequences by MiGEC v1.2.1b. Clonotype statistics, along with Shannon-Wiener diversity indices, were calculated using VDJtools v1.0.0. To reduce sampling bias, subsequent analyses other than the diversity analysis used only the 250 most abundant clonotypes in each sample. TCRdb took the public reads, trimmed them with fastp at Q25, ran MiXCR for clone calling and kept in-frame beta chains. Rows are combined by CDR3 protein, so each entry shows the most common genes and DNA. TCRdb, not the original authors, processed these V and J calls. The sample table records roughly 190,000 distinct CDR3 sequences; over 80% of these occur just once. The top ten constitute 18% of the sample.

Material for sequencing was tumor tissue from primary liver carcinoma. This TCR derives from a man between 40 and 49 years old with primary liver carcinoma and hepatitis B virus infection.

CDR3 loop: CSVVLVGIDTQYL. Read as DNA, the sequence is TGCAGCGTTGTACTAGTGGGTATAGATACGCAGTATTTA. The chain links TRBV29-1 with TRBJ2-3; tentative D gene TRBD2, with 5 bases matching. V lost 4 bases and J lost 5 bases; the stretch between them is 13 bases long. The CDR3 sequence runs 13 residues, both termini included. CDR3 DNA only is kept here, 39 bases in frame from base 1. CDR1 SQVTM and CDR2 ANQGSEA were looked up in the germline V gene.